This T cell receptor (beta chain) was captured in a study of T cells in tuberculosis. There are a few counts of this clone. The target antigen is unknown. In germline, CDR1 is SNHLY, CDR2 FYNNEI. Trimming cost V 8 bases and J 4 bases; bases outside gene matches: 14. The CDR3 is made up of 16 amino acids. Profiling relied on immunoSEQ multiplex PCR, and the TCRdb table lists in-frame clones only, not all of them. The repertoire holds 25,000 to 35,000 clones, with just over 90% as singletons. Regarding the study as a whole: Active tuberculosis alpha repertoires lay closer to GMM-specific TCRs than controls'.

The chain couples TRBV2 to TRBJ2-3; 8 bases agree with TRBD2. Sequencing input: PBMCs. The sequence came from a donor aged 10-29 years with latent tuberculosis or without tuberculosis infection. CDR3 sequence: CASSEPSGGAADTQYF. CDR3 bases: TGTGCCAGCTCTGAACCCTCGGGGGGGGCCGCAGATACGCAGTATTTT.